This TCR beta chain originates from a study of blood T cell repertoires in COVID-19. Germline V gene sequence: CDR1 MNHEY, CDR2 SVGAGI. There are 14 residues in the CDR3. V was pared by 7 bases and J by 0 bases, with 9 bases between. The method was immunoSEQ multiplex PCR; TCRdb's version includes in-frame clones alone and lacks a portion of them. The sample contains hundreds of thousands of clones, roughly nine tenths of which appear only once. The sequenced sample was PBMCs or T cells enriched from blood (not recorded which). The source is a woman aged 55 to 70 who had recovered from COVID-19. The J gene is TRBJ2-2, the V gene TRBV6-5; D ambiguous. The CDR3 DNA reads TGTGCCAGCATCCCCTTTACGAACACCGGGGAGCTGTTTTTT. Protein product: CASIPFTNTGELFF.